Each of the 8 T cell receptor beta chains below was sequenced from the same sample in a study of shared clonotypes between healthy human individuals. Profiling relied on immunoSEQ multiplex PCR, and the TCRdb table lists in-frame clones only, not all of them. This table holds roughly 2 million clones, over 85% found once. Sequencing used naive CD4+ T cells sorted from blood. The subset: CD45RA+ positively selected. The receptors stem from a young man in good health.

The CDR3 loop reads CASSRRGSDTQYF. The CDR3 nucleotides read TGTGCCAGCAGCCGCAGGGGGTCAGATACGCAGTATTTT. This rearrangement joins TRBV7-9 to TRBJ2-3; 7 positions match TRBD1. The CDR3 extends over 13 amino acids. V shed 5 bases and J 4 bases; nucleotides not matched to a gene: 3. Germline CDR1 and CDR2: SEHNR and FQNEAQ (reference sequence).

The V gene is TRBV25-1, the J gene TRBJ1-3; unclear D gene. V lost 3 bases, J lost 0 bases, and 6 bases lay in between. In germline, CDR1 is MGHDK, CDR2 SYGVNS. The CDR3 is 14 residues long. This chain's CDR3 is CASSEAGSGNTIYF. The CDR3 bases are TGTGCCAGCAGTGAGGCGGGCTCTGGAAACACCATATATTTT.

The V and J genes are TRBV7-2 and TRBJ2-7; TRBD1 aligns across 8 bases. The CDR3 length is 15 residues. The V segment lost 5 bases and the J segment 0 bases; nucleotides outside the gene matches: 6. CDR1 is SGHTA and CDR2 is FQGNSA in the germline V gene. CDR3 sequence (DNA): TGTGCCAGCAGCCCGGGACAGGCGAGCTCCTACGAGCAGTACTTC. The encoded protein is CASSPGQASSYEQYF.

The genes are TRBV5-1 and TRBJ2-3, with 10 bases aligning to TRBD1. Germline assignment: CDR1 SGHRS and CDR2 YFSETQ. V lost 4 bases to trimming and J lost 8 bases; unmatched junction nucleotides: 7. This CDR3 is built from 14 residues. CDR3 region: CASSRDRGPATQYF. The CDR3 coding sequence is TGCGCCAGCAGCCGTGACAGGGGGCCGGCTACGCAGTATTTT.

CDR3 loop: CASSRTGGGKDTEAFF. CDR3 nucleotides: TGCGCCAGCAGCAGGACAGGGGGCGGGAAGGACACTGAAGCTTTCTTT. The V and J genes are TRBV10-2 and TRBJ1-1, with 11 bases fitting TRBD1. The CDR3 extends over 16 amino acids. Unmatched junction bases numbered 9, after V lost 6 bases and J lost 3 bases. CDR1 and CDR2 from the germline V gene are WSHSY and SAAADI.

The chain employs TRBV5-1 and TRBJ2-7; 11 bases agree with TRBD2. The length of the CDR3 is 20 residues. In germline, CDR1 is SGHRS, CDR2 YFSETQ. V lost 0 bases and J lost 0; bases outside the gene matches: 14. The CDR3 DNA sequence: TGCGCCAGCAGCTTGGACGTTAGGGTAGCGGGAGGGAGAAGCTCCTACGAGCAGTACTTC. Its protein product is CASSLDVRVAGGRSSYEQYF.

The CDR3 DNA follows: TGTGCCAGCAGTCTCCCAGGACAGGGGGTCGGGCAGCCCCAGCATTTT. Encoded protein: CASSLPGQGVGQPQHF. This chain connects TRBV28 to TRBJ1-5; TRBD1 matches 10 bases. Germline lookup yields CDR1 MDHEN and CDR2 SYDVKM. Germline trimming cut 5 bases from V and 7 bases from J; bases unmatched to any gene: 11. The CDR3 length is 16 residues.

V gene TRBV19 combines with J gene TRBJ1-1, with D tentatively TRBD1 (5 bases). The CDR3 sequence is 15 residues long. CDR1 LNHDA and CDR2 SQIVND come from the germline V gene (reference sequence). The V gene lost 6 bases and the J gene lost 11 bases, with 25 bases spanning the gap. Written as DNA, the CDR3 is TGTGCCAGTAGACCCTTGGGGCCGGCTTATATGTTCGCTTTCTTT. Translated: CASRPLGPAYMFAFF.